What follows are 8 T cell receptor beta chains derived from one specimen sequenced in a study of OX40 agonist ivuxolimab in advanced cancers. The library was obtained by the immunoSEQ multiplex PCR assay. TCRdb obtained this table from immuneACCESS and retained in-frame rearrangements with V and J assigned. These tables miss some clones; where compared with another copy, unresolved V genes account for less than half of the shortfall, and the remainder is unexplained. This sample lists about 61,000 clones; more than 65% were detected once. The top ten clones comprise around 0.52% of the sample. The material sequenced was CD4+ or CD8+ T cells sorted from blood, taken in a trial of the OX40 agonist ivuxolimab. These receptor sequences come from an adult with an advanced solid tumor such as melanoma, head and neck, liver or kidney cancer.

V usage is TRBV12-5 and J usage is TRBJ2-1, with D possibly matching TRBD2 (5 bases). With 5 bases removed from V and 11 bases from J, the gap between germline ends came to 13 bases. The CDR3 has 12 amino acids. CDR1 and CDR2 (germline): LGHNT, FRNRAP. The CDR3 is CASGSSAVKQFF. The DNA of the CDR3 is TGTGCTAGTGGTAGCTCAGCGGTTAAGCAGTTCTTC.

The V gene is TRBV28, the J gene TRBJ2-5; D gene unclear. CDR1 and CDR2 (germline): MDHEN, SYDVKM. The V end was cut by 2 bases, the J end by 5 bases, with 12 bases between. This CDR3 region has 14 residues. The CDR3 reads CASSLRIRVETQYF. The CDR3 nucleotides are TGTGCCAGCAGTTTAAGGATACGAGTCGAGACCCAGTACTTC.

This clone turned up a few times. V usage is TRBV19 and J usage is TRBJ1-1, with no clear D. Germline V lookup: CDR1 LNHDA, CDR2 SQIVND (reference sequence). The CDR3 sequence is 14 residues long. V gave up 3 bases and J gave up 2 bases, with 10 bases separating them. The CDR3 sequence: CASSITTDNTEAFF. CDR3 nucleotides: TGTGCCAGTAGTATCACGACTGACAACACTGAAGCTTTCTTT.

In DNA, the CDR3 is TGTGCCAGCAGCTTAGGTCGCCCCGGGGGAAATGGCTACACCTTC. It translates to CASSLGRPGGNGYTF. The chain employs TRBV7-6 and TRBJ1-2, with D perhaps TRBD1 (5 bases). Trimming left V 1 base short and J 6 bases short, with 15 bases between. Looked up from germline, CDR1 is SGHVS and CDR2 is FNYEAQ. This CDR3 is 15 amino acids long.

In this sample, this clone turned up once. The CDR3 sequence is CASSDGRLLYTF. In nucleotides, the CDR3 is TGTGCCAGCAGTGACGGAAGGCTCCTCTACACCTTC. The chain uses TRBV2 and TRBJ1-2; D gene uncertain. CDR1 and CDR2 from the germline V gene are SNHLY and FYNNEI. The CDR3 covers 12 residues. Trimming took 3 bases from V and 10 from J, leaving 12 bases between them.

The chain carries TRBV28 and TRBJ2-6; a weak D match, TRBD2 (6 bases). The CDR3 spans 15 residues. Germline V gene data show CDR1 as MDHEN and CDR2 as SYDVKM. The germline V and J ends were trimmed by 6 bases and 1 base, with 10 bases remaining between them. The CDR3 protein is CASSGGGSGANVLTF. CDR3 nucleotide sequence: TGTGCCAGCAGCGGTGGGGGGTCTGGGGCCAACGTCCTGACTTTC.

This chain uses TRBV6-5 with TRBJ1-5; unclear D gene. Germline CDR1 is MNHEY and CDR2 is SVGAGI. The V gene lost 6 bases and the J gene lost 5 bases, with 11 bases spanning the gap. CDR3 length equals 13 residues. CDR3 in DNA: TGTGCCAGCAGCTACCAAAGGGATCAGCCCCAGCATTTT. Protein product: CASSYQRDQPQHF.

The V gene is TRBV7-2, the J gene TRBJ2-3; D is ambiguous. With 2 bases removed from V and 6 bases from J, the gap between germline ends came to 9 bases. Germline V gives CDR1 SGHTA, CDR2 FQGNSA. The CDR3 has 13 amino acids. The CDR3 region is CASSLNPSDTQYF. The CDR3 DNA reads as TGTGCCAGCAGCTTAAACCCCTCTGATACGCAGTATTTT.